This T cell receptor (beta chain) is drawn from a study of T cells in Graves' hyperthyroidism and ophthalmopathy. Whole-study context: Peripheral blood was obtained at initial diagnosis, preceding any treatment. Study-level results: Researchers found most expanded thyroid clonotypes above 0.001 in blood as well.

The sample holds one count of this clonotype. Its antigen remains unidentified. Trimming shortened V by 0 bases and J by 6 bases, and 12 bases separated the two germline ends. The CDR3 sequence is 14 residues long. It was at first hyperthyroidism diagnosis, before any ophthalmopathy symptoms, that the blood sample was taken. The PBMCs studied were ones that came from about 9.9 ml fresh peripheral blood. RNA transcripts yielded amplified TCR beta CDR3 regions. Researchers ran a first-round RT-PCR on the TCR CDR3 using the HTBI primer set. TCRdb fed the multiplex PCR reads into MiXCR, producing one record per CDR3 protein. This sample carries about 360,000 distinct CDR3 sequences, 15% to 19% of them seen once, and the ten largest clones take about 27%.

Sequencing was carried out using blood. V is TRBV12-3 or TRBV12-4 and J is TRBJ2-7; D is undetermined. This sequence originates from a woman aged 18-35 years with Graves' hyperthyroidism that later progressed to Graves' ophthalmopathy. CDR3 DNA: TGTGCCAGCAGTTTAGCCCCCAGAGTTTGCGAGCAGTACTTC. This sequence encodes CASSLAPRVCEQYF.